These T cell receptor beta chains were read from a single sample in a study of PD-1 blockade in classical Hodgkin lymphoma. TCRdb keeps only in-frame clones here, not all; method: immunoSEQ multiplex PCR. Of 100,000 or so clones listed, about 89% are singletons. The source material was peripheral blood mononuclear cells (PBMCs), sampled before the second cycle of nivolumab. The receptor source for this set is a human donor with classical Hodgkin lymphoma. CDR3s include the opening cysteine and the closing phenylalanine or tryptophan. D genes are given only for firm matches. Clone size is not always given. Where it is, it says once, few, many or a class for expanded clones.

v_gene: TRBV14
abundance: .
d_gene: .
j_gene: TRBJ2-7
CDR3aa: CASSQDTEQYF
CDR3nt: TGTGCCAGCAGCCAAGATACCGAGCAGTACTTC

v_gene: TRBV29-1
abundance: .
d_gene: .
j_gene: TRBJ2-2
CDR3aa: CSVDTGGGTGELFF
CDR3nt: TGCAGCGTTGACACGGGGGGCGGGACCGGGGAGCTGTTTTTT

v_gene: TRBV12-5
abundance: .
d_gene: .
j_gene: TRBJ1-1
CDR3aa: CASGLALKNTEAFF
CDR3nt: TGTGCTAGTGGTTTGGCCCTAAAGAACACTGAAGCTTTCTTT

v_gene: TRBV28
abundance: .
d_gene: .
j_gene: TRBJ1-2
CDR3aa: CASRDGGLGGYTF
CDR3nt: TGTGCCAGCCGGGACGGGGGGCTGGGCGGCTACACCTTC

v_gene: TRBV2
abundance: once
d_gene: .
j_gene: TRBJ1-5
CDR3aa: CASRGTGINQPQHF
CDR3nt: TGTGCCAGCAGAGGCACAGGGATTAATCAGCCCCAGCATTTT

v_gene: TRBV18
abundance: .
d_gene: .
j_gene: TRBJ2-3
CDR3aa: CASRVGYVPDTQYF
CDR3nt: TGTGCCAGCCGTGTAGGGTATGTCCCAGATACGCAGTATTTT

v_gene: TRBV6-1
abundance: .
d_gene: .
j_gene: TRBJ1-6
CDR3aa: CASSERRATRSYNSPLHF
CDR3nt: TGTGCCAGCAGTGAGAGGCGGGCCACGCGCTCCTATAATTCACCCCTCCACTTT

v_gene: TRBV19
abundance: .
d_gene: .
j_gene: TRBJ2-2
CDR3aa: CASSIGGRGAGELFF
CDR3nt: TGTGCCAGTAGTATCGGGGGACGGGGAGCCGGGGAGCTGTTTTTT

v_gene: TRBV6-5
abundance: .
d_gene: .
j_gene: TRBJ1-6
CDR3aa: CASSYNRRKTNSPLHF
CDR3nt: TGTGCCAGCAGTTACAACCGACGGAAAACGAATTCACCCCTCCACTTT

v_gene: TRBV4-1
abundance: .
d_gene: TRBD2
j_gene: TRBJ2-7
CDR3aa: CASSQEASGGAGEQYF
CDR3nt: TGCGCCAGCAGCCAAGAGGCTAGCGGGGGGGCAGGTGAGCAGTACTTC

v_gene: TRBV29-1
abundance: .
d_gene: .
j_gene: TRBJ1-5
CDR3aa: CSVEGLGVNQPQHF
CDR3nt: TGCAGCGTTGAAGGGCTCGGAGTCAATCAGCCCCAGCATTTT

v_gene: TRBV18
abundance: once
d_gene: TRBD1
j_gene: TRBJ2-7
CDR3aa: CASSLKTPPLVRDRDYEQYF
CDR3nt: TGTGCCAGCTCACTTAAGACGCCCCCTTTGGTCCGGGACAGGGACTACGAGCAGTACTTC

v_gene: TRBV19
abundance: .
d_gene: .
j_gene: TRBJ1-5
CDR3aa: CASSRTRTDSNQPQHF
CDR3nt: TGTGCCAGTAGTAGGACCCGGACGGATAGCAATCAGCCCCAGCATTTT

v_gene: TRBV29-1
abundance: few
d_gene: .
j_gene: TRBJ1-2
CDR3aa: CSDRMANYGYTF
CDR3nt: TGCAGTGATCGGATGGCTAACTATGGCTACACCTTC

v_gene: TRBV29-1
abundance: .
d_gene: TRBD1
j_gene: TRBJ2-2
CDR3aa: CSVDRGLGGELFF
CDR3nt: TGCAGCGTCGACAGGGGTTTGGGCGGGGAGCTGTTTTTT

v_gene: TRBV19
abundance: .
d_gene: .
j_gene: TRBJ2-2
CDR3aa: CASSMRRFTGELFF
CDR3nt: TGTGCCAGTAGTATGAGGAGATTCACCGGGGAGCTGTTTTTT

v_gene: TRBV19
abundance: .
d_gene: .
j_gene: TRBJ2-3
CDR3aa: CASSIGEWGRTPSTQYF
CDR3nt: TGTGCCAGTAGTATAGGGGAGTGGGGACGCACCCCAAGTACGCAGTATTTT

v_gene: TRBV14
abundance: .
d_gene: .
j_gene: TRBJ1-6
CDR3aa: CASSPLNSPLHF
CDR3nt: TGTGCCAGCAGCCCCCTCAATTCACCCCTCCACTTT

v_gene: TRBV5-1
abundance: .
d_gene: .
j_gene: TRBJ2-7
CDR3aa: CASSFGLSYEQYF
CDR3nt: TGCGCCAGCAGCTTCGGTCTTTCCTACGAGCAGTACTTC

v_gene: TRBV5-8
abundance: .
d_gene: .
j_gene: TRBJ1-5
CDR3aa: CASSLFRTGGQPQHF
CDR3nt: TGTGCCAGCAGCTTGTTTCGGACGGGGGGTCAGCCCCAGCATTTT

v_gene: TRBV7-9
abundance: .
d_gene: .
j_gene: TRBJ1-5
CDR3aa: CASSLGARGNSNQPQHF
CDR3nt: TGTGCCAGCAGCTTAGGGGCCCGAGGGAATAGCAATCAGCCCCAGCATTTT

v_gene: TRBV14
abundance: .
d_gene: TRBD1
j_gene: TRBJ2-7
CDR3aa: CASSFLTGTASYEQYF
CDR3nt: TGTGCCAGCAGCTTTCTTACCGGGACAGCCTCCTACGAGCAGTACTTC

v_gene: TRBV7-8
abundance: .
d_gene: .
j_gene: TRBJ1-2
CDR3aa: CASSLVRGISLYGYTF
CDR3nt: TGTGCCAGCAGCTTAGTGAGGGGAATTTCCCTTTATGGCTACACCTTC

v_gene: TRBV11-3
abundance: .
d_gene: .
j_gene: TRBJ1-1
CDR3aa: CASSRGHNTEAFF
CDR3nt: TGTGCCAGCAGTCGAGGACATAACACTGAAGCTTTCTTT

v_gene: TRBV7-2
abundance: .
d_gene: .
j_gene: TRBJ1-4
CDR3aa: CASSFSGTATNEKLFF
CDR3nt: TGTGCCAGCAGCTTCTCTGGGACGGCAACTAATGAAAAACTGTTTTTT

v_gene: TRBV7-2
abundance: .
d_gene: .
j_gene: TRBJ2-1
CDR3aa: CASSPILSYNEQFF
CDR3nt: TGTGCCAGCAGCCCGATTCTCTCCTACAATGAGCAGTTCTTC

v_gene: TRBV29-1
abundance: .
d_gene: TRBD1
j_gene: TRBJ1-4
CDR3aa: CSVEDPLFDRGLEKLFF
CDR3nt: TGCAGCGTTGAAGATCCCCTTTTTGACAGGGGGCTGGAAAAACTGTTTTTT

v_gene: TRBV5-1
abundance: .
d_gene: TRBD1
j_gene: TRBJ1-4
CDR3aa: CASSPVGQGANEKLFF
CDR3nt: TGCGCCAGCAGCCCCGTGGGACAGGGGGCGAATGAAAAACTGTTTTTT

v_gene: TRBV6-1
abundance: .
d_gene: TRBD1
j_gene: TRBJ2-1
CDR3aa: CASSLDRGYNEQFF
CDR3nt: TGTGCCAGCAGTCTGGACAGGGGCTACAATGAGCAGTTCTTC

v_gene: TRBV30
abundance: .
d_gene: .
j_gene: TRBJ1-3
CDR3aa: CAWTRGLVSSGNTIYF
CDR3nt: TGTGCCTGGACCCGAGGCCTTGTATCCTCTGGAAACACCATATATTTT

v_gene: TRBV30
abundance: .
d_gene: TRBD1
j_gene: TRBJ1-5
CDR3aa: CATDREGNQPQHF
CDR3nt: TGTGCCACCGACAGGGAGGGCAATCAGCCCCAGCATTTT

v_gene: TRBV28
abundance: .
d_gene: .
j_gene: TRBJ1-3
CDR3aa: CASSLRFTGNTIYF
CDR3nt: TGTGCCAGCAGTTTACGATTTACTGGAAACACCATATATTTT

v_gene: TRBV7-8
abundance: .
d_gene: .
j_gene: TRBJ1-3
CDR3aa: CASRPRWEDTIYF
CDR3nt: TGTGCCAGCAGACCCCGGTGGGAGGACACCATATATTTT

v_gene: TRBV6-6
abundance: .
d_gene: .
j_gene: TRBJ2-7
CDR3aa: CASSDRGEQYF
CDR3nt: TGTGCCAGCAGTGATCGTGGGGAGCAGTACTTC

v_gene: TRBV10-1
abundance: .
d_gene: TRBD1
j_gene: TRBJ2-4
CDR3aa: CARPPGQGDGAKNIQYF
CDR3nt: TGCGCCAGACCACCGGGACAGGGGGACGGAGCCAAAAACATTCAGTACTTC

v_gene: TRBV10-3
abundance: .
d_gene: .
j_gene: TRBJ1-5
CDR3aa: CAISESSGAQHF
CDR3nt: TGTGCCATCAGTGAGTCGAGCGGGGCCCAGCATTTT

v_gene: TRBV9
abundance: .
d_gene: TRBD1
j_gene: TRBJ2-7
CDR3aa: CASSVGPGQGAAGSYEQYF
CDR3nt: TGTGCCAGCAGCGTAGGCCCGGGACAGGGGGCGGCTGGGAGCTACGAGCAGTACTTC

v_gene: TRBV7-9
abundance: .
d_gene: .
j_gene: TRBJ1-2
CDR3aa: CASSLDNPNGYTF
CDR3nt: TGTGCCAGCAGCTTGGACAACCCAAATGGCTACACCTTC

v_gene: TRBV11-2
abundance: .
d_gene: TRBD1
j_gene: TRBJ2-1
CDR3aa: CASSMGQYNEQFF
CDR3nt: TGTGCCAGCAGCATGGGACAGTACAATGAGCAGTTCTTC

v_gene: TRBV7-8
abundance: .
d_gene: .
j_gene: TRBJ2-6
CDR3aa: CASSLGSGANVLTF
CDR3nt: TGTGCCAGCAGCCTTGGGTCTGGGGCCAACGTCCTGACTTTC

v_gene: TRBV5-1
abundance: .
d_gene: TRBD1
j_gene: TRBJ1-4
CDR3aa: CASSRSGTGVEKLFF
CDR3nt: TGCGCCAGCAGCCGATCTGGAACAGGGGTGGAAAAACTGTTTTTT

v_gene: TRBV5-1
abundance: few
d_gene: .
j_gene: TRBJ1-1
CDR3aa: CASSLGGNAEAFF
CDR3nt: TGCGCCAGCAGCTTGGGGGGGAACGCTGAAGCTTTCTTT

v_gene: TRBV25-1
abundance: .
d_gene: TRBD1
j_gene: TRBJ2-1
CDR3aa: CASSDSPRTGAYNEQFF
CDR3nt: TGTGCCAGCAGTGATTCCCCCAGGACAGGGGCCTACAATGAGCAGTTCTTC

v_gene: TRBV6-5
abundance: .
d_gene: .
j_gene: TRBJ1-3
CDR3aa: CASGTESSGNTIYF
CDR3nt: TGTGCCAGCGGGACGGAAAGCTCTGGAAACACCATATATTTT

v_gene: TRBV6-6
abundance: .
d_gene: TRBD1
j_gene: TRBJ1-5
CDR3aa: CASSYRGLNQPQHF
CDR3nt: TGTGCCAGCAGTTATAGGGGGCTAAATCAGCCCCAGCATTTT

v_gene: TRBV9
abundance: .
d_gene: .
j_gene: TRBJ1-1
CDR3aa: CASSVRGQPSGGEAFF
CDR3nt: TGTGCCAGCAGCGTACGAGGACAACCCTCCGGGGGTGAAGCTTTCTTT

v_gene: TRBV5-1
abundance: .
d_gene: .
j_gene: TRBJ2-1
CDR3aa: CASSFGSSYNEQFF
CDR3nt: TGCGCCAGCAGTTTCGGTTCCTCCTACAATGAGCAGTTCTTC

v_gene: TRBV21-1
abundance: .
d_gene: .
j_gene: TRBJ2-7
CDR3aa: CAGPYEQYF
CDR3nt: TGTGCCGGACCTTACGAGCAGTACTTC